The sequence of this T cell receptor (beta chain) was determined in a study of cytomegalovirus exposure and HLA in healthy donors. As for the study in general: HLA-typed donors were the source of tens of millions of unique TCRs, which an early data release held.

The study, taken as a whole, reports: Later analysis showed most CMV-associated TCR beta chains appearing HLA-restricted.

Primers: 60 Vbeta forward and 13 Jbeta reverse. Sequencing used immunoSEQ multiplex PCR; TCRdb keeps in-frame clones, though not all of them. The table records about 110,000 clones, roughly 80% of them present only once. CDR3 length: 8 amino acids. The V gene lost 10 bases and the J gene lost 11 bases, with 9 bases spanning the gap. CDR1 SGHNT and CDR2 YYREEE come from the germline V gene (reference sequence). Only one count was recorded for this clone. Its antigen is still unknown. The J gene is TRBJ1-1, the V gene TRBV5-4; the D is unclear. Sequenced: PBMCs. The source of this sequence is a woman aged 25 to 39 in good health and CMV-seronegative. The CDR3 DNA reads as TGTGCCCGGGAGAAGGCTTTCTTT. It is translated as CAREKAFF.